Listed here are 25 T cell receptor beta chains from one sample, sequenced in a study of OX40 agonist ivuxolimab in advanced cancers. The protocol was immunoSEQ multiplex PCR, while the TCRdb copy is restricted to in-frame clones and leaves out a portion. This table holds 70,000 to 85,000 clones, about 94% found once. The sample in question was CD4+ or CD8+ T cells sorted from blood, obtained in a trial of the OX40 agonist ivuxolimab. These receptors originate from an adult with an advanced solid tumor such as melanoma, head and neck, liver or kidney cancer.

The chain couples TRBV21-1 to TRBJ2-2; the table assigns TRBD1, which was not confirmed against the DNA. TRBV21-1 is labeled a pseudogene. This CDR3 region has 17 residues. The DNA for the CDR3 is TGTGCCAGCAGCAAGGGTTCGGGACAAACGAACACCGGGGAGCTGTTTTTT. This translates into CASSKGSGQTNTGELFF.

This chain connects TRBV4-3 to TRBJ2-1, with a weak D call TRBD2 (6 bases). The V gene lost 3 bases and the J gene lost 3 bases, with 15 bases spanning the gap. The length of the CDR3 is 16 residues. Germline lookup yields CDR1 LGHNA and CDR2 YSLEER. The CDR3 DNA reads TGCGCCAGCAGCCAGGGGCTTAGCGGACTCTACAATGAGCAGTTCTTC. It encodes CASSQGLSGLYNEQFF.

The CDR3 sequence is CASSLYLAPPSDPYGYTF. The CDR3 nucleotides read TGTGCCAGCAGCTTATACCTCGCCCCTCCAAGCGACCCGTATGGCTACACCTTC. The V call is TRBV7-8, the J call TRBJ1-2, with D unclear. The V gene lost 2 bases and the J gene lost 5 bases, with 24 bases spanning the gap. The germline CDR1 and CDR2 sequences are SGHVS and FQNEAQ. CDR3 length: 18 residues.

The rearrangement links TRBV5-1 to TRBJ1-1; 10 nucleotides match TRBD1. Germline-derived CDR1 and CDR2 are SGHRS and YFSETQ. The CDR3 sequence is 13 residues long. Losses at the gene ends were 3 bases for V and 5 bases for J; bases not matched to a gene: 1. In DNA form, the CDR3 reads TGCGCCAGCAGCTGGGGACAGGGGACTGAAGCTTTCTTT. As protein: CASSWGQGTEAFF.

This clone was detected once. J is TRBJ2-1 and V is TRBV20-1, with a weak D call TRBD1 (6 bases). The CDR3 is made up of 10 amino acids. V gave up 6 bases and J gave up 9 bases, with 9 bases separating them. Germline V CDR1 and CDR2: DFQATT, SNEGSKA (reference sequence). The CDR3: CSAVQGEQFF. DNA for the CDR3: TGCAGTGCCGTACAGGGTGAGCAGTTCTTC.

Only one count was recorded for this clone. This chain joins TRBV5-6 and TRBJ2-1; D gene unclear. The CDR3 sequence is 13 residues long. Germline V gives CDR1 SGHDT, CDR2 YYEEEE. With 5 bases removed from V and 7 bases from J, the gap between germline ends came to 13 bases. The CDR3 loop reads CASSDPPRNEQFF. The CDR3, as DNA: TGTGCCAGCAGTGACCCCCCACGGAATGAGCAGTTCTTC.

The CDR3 spells CASSQKGQEAQFF. The DNA for the CDR3 is TGTGCCAGCAGCCAAAAAGGGCAAGAGGCGCAGTTCTTC. The rearrangement uses TRBV14 and TRBJ2-1; no firm D call. Germline V gene sequence: CDR1 SGHDN, CDR2 FVKESK. Between the trimmed V and J ends, which lost 2 bases and 12 bases, there was a span of 14 bases. The CDR3 consists of 13 residues.

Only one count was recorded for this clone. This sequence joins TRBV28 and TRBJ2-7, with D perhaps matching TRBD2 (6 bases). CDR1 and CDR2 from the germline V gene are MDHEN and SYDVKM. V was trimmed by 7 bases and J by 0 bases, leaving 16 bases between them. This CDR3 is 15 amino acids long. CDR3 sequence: CASNPFSGTSYEQYF. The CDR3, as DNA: TGTGCCAGCAACCCTTTTAGCGGTACCTCCTACGAGCAGTACTTC.

As DNA, the CDR3 is TGTGCCAGCAGCTTAAGGACCACCTACGAGCAGTACTTC. Translation gives CASSLRTTYEQYF. The V gene is TRBV7-9, the J gene TRBJ2-7; D is undetermined. Trimming shortened V by 2 bases and J by 2 bases, and 7 bases separated the two germline ends. From germline, CDR1 is SEHNR and CDR2 FQNEAQ (reference sequence). The CDR3 extends over 13 amino acids.

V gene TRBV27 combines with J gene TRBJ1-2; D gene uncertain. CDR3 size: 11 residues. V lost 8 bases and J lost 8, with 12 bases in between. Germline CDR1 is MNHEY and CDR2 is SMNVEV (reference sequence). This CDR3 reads CASGPRHGYTF. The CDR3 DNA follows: TGTGCCAGCGGACCGCGGCACGGCTACACCTTC.

The CDR3 nucleotides are TGTGCCAGCAGCCAGACTAGCCAGTACGAGCAGTACTTC. Its protein is CASSQTSQYEQYF. J is TRBJ2-7 and V is TRBV5-6, with TRBD2 identical over 7 bases. The J segment lost 4 bases and the V segment lost 4 bases, leaving 5 bases of the junction unmatched. This CDR3 has 13 amino acids. CDR1 and CDR2 (germline): SGHDT, YYEEEE.

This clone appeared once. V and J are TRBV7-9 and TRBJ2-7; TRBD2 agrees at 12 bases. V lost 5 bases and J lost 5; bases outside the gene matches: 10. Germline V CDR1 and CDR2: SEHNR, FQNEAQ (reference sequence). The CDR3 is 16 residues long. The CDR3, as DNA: TGTGCCAGCAGCCGACTAGCGGGAGTAGTCGGCGACGAGCAGTACTTC. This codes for CASSRLAGVVGDEQYF.

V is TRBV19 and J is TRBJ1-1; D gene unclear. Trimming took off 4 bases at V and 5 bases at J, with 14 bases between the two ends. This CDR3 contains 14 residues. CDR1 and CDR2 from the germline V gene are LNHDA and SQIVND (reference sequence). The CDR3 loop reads CASSTLFGSTEAFF. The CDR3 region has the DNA TGTGCCAGTAGTACCCTCTTCGGATCAACTGAAGCTTTCTTT.

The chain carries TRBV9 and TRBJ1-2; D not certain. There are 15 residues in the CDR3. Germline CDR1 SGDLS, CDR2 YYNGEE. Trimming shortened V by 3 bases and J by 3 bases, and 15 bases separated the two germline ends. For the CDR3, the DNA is TGTGCCAGCAGCGGGTTTGAGGCCCCTCACTATGGCTACACCTTC. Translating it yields CASSGFEAPHYGYTF.

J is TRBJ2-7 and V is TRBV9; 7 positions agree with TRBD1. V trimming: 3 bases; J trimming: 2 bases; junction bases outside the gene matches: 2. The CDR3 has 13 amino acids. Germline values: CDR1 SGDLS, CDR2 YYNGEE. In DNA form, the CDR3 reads TGTGCCAGCAGCGGGGACAGTACCTACGAGCAGTACTTC. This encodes CASSGDSTYEQYF.

CDR3 sequence: CASSLGGTYTDTQYF. The DNA for the CDR3 is TGTGCCAGCAGCTTAGGGGGGACCTACACAGATACGCAGTATTTT. The rearrangement joins TRBV7-2 to TRBJ2-3, with D perhaps given as TRBD1 or TRBD2 (5 bases each). V was cut by 1 base and J by 2 bases, with 10 bases left in between. Germline V gene sequence: CDR1 SGHTA, CDR2 FQGNSA. The CDR3 loop spans 15 amino acids.

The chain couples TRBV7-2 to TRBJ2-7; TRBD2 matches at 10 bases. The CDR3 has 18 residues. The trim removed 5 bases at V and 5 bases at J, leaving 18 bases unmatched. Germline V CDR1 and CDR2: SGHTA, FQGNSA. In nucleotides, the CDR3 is TGTGCCAGCAGCCGCTTAGCCTTAGGGGCTAGCGGGAGTAACGAGCAGTACTTC. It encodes CASSRLALGASGSNEQYF.

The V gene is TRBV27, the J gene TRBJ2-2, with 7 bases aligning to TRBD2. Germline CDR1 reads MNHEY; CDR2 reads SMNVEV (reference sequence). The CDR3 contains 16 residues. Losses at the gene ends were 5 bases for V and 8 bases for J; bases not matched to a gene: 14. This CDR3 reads CASSPAGARSAGELFF. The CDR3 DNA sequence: TGTGCCAGCAGTCCGGCGGGAGCCCGGTCCGCGGGGGAGCTGTTTTTT.

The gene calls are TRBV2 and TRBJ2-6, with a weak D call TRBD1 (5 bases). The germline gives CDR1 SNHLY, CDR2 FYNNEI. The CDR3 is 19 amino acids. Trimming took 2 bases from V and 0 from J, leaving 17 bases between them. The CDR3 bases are TGTGCCAGCAGTGAACGCTTGACAGTGAGATACTCTGGGGCCAACGTCCTGACTTTC. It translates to CASSERLTVRYSGANVLTF.

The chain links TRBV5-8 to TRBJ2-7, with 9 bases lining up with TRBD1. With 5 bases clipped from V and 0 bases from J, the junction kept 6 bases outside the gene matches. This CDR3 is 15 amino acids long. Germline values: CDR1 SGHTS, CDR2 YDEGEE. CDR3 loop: CASSARDRASYEQYF. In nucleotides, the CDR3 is TGTGCCAGCAGTGCTAGGGACAGGGCCTCCTACGAGCAGTACTTC.

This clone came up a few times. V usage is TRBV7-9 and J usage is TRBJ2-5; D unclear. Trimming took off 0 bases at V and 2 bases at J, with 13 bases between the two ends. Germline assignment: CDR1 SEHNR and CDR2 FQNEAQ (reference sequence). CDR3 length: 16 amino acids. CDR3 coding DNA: TGTGCCAGCAGCTTAGCGATACAGATGTCTCAAGAGACCCAGTACTTC. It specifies CASSLAIQMSQETQYF.

The CDR3 reads CASRDRGGLTYEQYF. In nucleotides, the CDR3 is TGTGCCAGCAGAGACCGCGGGGGCTTAACCTACGAGCAGTACTTC. The chain joins TRBV27 to TRBJ2-7, with D possibly being TRBD2 (7 bases). CDR3 size: 15 residues. Germline lookup yields CDR1 MNHEY and CDR2 SMNVEV (reference sequence). V lost 6 bases to trimming and J lost 2 bases, with 17 bases between them.

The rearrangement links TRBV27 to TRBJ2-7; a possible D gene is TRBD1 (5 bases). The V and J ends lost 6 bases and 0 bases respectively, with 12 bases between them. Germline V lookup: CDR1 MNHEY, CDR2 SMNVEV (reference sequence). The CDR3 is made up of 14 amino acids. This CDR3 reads CASSYYRNSYEQYF. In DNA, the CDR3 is TGTGCCAGCAGCTACTACAGGAACTCCTACGAGCAGTACTTC.

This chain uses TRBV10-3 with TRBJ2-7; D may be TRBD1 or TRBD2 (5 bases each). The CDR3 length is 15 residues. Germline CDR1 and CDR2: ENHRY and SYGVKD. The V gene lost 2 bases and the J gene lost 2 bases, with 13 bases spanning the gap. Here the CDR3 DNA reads TGTGCCATCAGTGAGATGGGGGAGATCCCCTACGAGCAGTACTTC. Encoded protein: CAISEMGEIPYEQYF.

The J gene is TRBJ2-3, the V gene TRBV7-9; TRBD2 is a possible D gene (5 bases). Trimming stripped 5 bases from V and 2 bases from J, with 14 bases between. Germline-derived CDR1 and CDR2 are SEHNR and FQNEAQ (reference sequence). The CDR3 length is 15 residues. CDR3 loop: CASSEGLAVTDTQYF. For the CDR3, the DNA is TGTGCCAGCAGCGAGGGCCTAGCCGTCACAGATACGCAGTATTTT.